This TCR beta chain derives from a study of blood T cell repertoires in COVID-19 (dated by TCRdb to 2018 to 2020). In terms of the full investigation: The collaborator samples originated in the United States, Italy and Spain and spanned the acute and convalescent phases of COVID-19. The prospective study material was composed of cDNA or gDNA derived from T cells, B-cell-depleted T cells, or PBMCs. Deeply sampled blood TCRbeta repertoires from subjects exposed to, actively infected with, or recovered from COVID-19 were included in the dataset. Samples were obtained from the ongoing ImmuneRACE study (first 160 participants) and from 1,000 to 1,500 subjects provided by 6 global collaborators. Where available, HLA class I and class II types were obtained from metadata supplied by the sample provider rather than from assay-based typing. A freely available public database, intended as a resource for researchers studying the immune response to SARS-CoV-2, is where the repertoires were released. A de-identified subject ID, COVID-19 status, age in years and sex were almost always included in the sample metadata.

Here is what the overall study found, with its caveats: The quantity of clinical and demographic metadata differed by source and by participant and was supplied without curation.

Collaborating institutions collected whole blood in K2EDTA tubes following their own protocols. Collaborator samples were shipped for TCRbeta analysis as frozen whole blood, isolated PBMCs, or DNA extracted from either sample type. CDR1 and CDR2, looked up from the germline V gene, are KGHSH and LQKENI. Counted from cysteine to phenylalanine, this CDR3 has 13 amino acids. CDR3 DNA is the only sequence kept; it has 39 bases, read in frame from the first base. V lost 5 bases and J lost 5 bases, and the count of bases not matched to a germline gene is 5. TCRbeta CDR3 regions were amplified from genomic DNA using the immunoSEQ Assay, a bias-controlled multiplex PCR. The study's own analysis went as follows. The number of nucleated cells in each sample was estimated from the amplification of reference gene primers within the assay. Sequence reads were collapsed and filtered to measure the absolute abundance of every unique TCRbeta CDR3 rearrangement. For each sample, productive Simpson clonality was calculated as the square root of Simpson's diversity index across productive rearrangements. TCRdb took this table from immuneACCESS and kept in-frame rearrangements with V and J called. Such tables lack part of the clones; where checked against another copy, unresolved V genes explain under half of the gap, and the rest is unexplained. V and J calls and clone size are given by that table; D and trimming were obtained from the DNA. The table for this sample lists a few hundred thousand clones; approximately 87% of them were counted only once. The leading ten clones occupy over 2% of the sample.

This clone has only one observation. Its antigen is still unknown. No clone much larger than this one lies a single base away; base qualities are absent. This receptor was obtained from a woman between 50 and 59 years old with acute or convalescent COVID-19. The sequence is built from TRBV18 and TRBJ1-1, and 7 junctional nucleotides match TRBD1. Sequenced material: peripheral blood. The CDR3 protein: CASSDRDRTEAFF. The base sequence is TGTGCCAGCTCAGACAGGGATAGAACTGAAGCTTTCTTT.